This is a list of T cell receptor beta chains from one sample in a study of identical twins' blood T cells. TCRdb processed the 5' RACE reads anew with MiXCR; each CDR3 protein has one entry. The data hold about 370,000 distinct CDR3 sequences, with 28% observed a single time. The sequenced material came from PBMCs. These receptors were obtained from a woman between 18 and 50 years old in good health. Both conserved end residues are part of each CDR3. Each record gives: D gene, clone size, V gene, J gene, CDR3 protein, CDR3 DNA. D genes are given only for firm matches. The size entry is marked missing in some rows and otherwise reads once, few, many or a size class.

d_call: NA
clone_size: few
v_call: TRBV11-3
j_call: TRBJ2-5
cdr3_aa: CASSLDWPGLSAETQYF
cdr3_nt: TGTGCCAGCAGCTTAGATTGGCCGGGCCTATCAGCAGAGACCCAGTACTTC

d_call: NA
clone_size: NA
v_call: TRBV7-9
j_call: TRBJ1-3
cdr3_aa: CASSSPQSPNGNTIYF
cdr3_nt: TGTGCCAGCAGCTCGCCCCAGAGTCCTAACGGAAACACCATATATTTT

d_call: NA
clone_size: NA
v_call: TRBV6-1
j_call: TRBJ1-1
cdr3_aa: CASSPQGGNMNTEAFF
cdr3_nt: TGTGCCAGCAGTCCCCAAGGGGGTAACATGAACACTGAAGCTTTCTTT

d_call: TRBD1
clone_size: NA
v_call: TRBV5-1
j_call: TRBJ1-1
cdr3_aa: CASSLASLSGQGAEAFF
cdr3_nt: TGCGCCAGCAGCTTGGCCAGTCTTTCAGGACAGGGAGCTGAAGCTTTCTTT

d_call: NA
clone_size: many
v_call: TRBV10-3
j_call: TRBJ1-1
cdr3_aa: CAIAVIEGTEAFF
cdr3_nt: TGTGCCATCGCCGTCATTGAGGGCACTGAAGCTTTCTTT

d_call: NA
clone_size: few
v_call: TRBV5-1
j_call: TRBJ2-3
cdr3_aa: CASSEFSGADTQYF
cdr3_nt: TGCGCCAGCAGCGAGTTTTCAGGAGCAGATACGCAGTATTTT

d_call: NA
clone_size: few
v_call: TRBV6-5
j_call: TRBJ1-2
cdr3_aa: CASSYRQNYGYTF
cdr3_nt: TGTGCCAGCAGTTACCGTCAAAACTATGGCTACACCTTC

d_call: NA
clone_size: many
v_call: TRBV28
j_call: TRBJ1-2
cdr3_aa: CASSLWTHGYTF
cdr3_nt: TGTGCCAGCAGTTTATGGACGCATGGCTACACCTTC

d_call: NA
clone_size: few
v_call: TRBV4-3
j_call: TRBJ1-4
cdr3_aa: CASSQESWGNEKLFF
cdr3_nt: TGCGCCAGCAGCCAAGAGTCGTGGGGAAATGAAAAACTGTTTTTT

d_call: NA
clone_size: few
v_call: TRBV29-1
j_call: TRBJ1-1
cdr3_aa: CSVYAGPLPEAFF
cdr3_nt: TGCAGCGTTTACGCAGGGCCCCTTCCTGAAGCTTTCTTT

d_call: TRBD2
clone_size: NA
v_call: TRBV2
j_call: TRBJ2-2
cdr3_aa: CASSERRAGVNTGELFF
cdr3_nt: TGTGCCAGCAGTGAACGACGAGCGGGGGTGAACACCGGGGAGCTGTTTTTT

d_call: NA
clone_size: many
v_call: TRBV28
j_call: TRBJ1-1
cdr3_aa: CASSLGTRRAEAFF
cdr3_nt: TGTGCCAGCAGTTTGGGGACACGGCGCGCTGAAGCTTTCTTT

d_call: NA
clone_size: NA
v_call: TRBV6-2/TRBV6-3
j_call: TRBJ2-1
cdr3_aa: CASIMREINSPDEQFF
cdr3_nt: TGTGCCAGCATCATGAGGGAGATTAATTCCCCGGATGAGCAGTTCTTC

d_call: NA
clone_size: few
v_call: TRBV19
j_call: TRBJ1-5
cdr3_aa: CASSMFSAGTSNQPQHF
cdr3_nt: TGTGCCAGTAGTATGTTCAGCGCAGGGACTAGCAATCAGCCCCAGCATTTT

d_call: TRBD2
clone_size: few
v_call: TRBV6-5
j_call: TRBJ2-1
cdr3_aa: CASRPKTSGSYNEQFF
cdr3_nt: TGTGCCAGCAGGCCCAAGACTAGCGGGAGTTACAATGAGCAGTTCTTC

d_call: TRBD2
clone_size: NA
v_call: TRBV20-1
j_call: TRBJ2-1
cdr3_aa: CSALKRGLPYNEQFF
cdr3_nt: TGCAGTGCCCTAAAGCGGGGGCTACCCTACAATGAGCAGTTCTTC

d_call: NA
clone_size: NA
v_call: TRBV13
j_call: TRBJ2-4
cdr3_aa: CASSLGDLKNIQYF
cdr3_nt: TGTGCCAGCAGCTTAGGCGACTTGAAAAACATTCAGTACTTC

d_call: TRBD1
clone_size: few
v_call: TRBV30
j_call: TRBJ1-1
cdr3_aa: CAWDRDGNTEAFF
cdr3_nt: TGTGCCTGGGACAGGGACGGGAACACTGAAGCTTTCTTT

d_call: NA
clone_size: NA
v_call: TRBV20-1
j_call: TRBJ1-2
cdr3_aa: CSAAQNRVVNYGYTF
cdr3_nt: TGCAGTGCTGCACAGAACAGGGTTGTAAACTATGGCTACACCTTC

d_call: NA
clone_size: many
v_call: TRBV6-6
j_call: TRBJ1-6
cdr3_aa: CASSSNRVYNSPLHF
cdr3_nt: TGTGCCAGCAGTTCCAACAGGGTTTACAATTCACCCCTCCACTTT

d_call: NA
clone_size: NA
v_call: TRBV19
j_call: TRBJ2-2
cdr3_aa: CASTAGYTGELFF
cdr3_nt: TGTGCCAGTACGGCGGGGTACACCGGGGAGCTGTTTTTT

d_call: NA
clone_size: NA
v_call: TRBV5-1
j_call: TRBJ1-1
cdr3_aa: CASSLNQGGTEAFF
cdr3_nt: TGCGCCAGCAGCTTGAATCAGGGAGGGACTGAAGCTTTCTTT

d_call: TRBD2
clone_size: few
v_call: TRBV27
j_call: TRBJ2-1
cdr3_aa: CASSFTSGEIYNEQFF
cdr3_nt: TGTGCCAGCAGTTTCACTAGCGGGGAGATCTACAATGAGCAGTTCTTC

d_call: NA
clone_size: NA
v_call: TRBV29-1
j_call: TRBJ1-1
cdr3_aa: CSGGGVGTEAFF
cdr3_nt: TGCAGCGGTGGGGGGGTAGGCACTGAAGCTTTCTTT

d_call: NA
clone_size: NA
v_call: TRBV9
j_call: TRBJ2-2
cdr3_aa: CASSVEGWSGELFF
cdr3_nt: TGTGCCAGCAGCGTAGAAGGTTGGTCCGGGGAGCTGTTTTTT

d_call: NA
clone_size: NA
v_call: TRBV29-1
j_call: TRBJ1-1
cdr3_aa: CSGGLNTEAFF
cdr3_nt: TGCAGCGGGGGCTTGAACACTGAAGCTTTCTTT

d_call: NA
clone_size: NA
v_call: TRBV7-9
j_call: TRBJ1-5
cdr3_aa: CASTSGGQPQHF
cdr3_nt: TGTGCCAGCACCTCGGGGGGGCAGCCCCAGCATTTT

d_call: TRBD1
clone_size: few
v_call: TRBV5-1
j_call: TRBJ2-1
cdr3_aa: CASTNLGQVGDEQFF
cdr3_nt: TGCGCCAGCACTAACCTAGGACAGGTGGGTGATGAGCAGTTCTTC

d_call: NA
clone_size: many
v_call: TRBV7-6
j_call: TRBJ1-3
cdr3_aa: CASSHTDTGNTIYF
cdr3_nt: TGTGCCAGCAGTCACACAGATACTGGAAACACCATATATTTT

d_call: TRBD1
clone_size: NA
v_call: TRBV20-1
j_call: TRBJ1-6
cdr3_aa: CSAKPGQAYNSPLHF
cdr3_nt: TGCAGTGCCAAACCGGGACAGGCCTATAATTCACCCCTCCACTTT

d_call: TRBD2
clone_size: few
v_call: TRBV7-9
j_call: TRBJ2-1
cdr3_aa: CASSAPGLAGNEQFF
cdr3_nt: TGTGCCAGCAGCGCACCGGGACTAGCCGGCAATGAGCAGTTCTTC

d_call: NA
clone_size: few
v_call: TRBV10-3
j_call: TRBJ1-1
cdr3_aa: CAISEPGHSNTEAFF
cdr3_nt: TGTGCCATCAGTGAGCCCGGACATTCAAACACTGAAGCTTTCTTT

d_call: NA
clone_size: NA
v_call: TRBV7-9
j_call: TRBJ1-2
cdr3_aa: CASSLIFGDGYTF
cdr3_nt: TGTGCCAGCAGCTTAATTTTCGGGGATGGCTACACCTTC

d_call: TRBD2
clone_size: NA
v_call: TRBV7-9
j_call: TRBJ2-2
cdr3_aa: CASSPGGMTGELFF
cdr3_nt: TGTGCCAGCAGCCCGGGGGGTATGACCGGGGAGCTGTTTTTT

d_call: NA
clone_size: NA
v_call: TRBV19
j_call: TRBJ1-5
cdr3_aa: CASSWGAGQPQHF
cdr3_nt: TGTGCCAGTAGTTGGGGGGCGGGTCAGCCCCAGCATTTT

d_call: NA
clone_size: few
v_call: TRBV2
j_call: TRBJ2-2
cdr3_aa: CASSEKNPPYTGELFF
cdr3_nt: TGTGCCAGCAGTGAAAAGAACCCCCCGTACACCGGGGAGCTGTTTTTT

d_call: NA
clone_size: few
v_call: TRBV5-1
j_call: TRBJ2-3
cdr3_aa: CASSLLGSDTQYF
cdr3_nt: TGCGCCAGCAGCCTCCTTGGGTCAGATACGCAGTATTTT

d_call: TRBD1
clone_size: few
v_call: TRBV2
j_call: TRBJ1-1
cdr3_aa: CARGTGDTEAFF
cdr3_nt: TGTGCCAGAGGTACAGGGGACACTGAAGCTTTCTTT

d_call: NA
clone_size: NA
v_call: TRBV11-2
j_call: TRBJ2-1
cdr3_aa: CASSLEEQFF
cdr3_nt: TGTGCCAGCAGCTTAGAAGAGCAGTTCTTC

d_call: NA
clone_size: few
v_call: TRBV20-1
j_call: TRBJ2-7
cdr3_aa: CSALDIQLSYEQYF
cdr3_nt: TGCAGTGCTCTAGACATCCAGTTATCCTACGAGCAGTACTTC

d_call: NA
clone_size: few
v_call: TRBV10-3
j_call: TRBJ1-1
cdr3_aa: CAIRLEGNTEAFF
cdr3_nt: TGTGCCATCCGGTTGGAGGGGAACACTGAAGCTTTCTTT

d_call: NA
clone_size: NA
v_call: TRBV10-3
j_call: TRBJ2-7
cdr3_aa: CAIGGRETYEQYF
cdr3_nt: TGTGCCATCGGGGGCAGGGAAACCTACGAGCAGTACTTC

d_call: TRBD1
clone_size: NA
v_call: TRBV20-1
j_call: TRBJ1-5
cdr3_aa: CSAPLKQGNQPQHF
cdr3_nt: TGCAGTGCTCCTCTAAAACAGGGGAATCAGCCCCAGCATTTT

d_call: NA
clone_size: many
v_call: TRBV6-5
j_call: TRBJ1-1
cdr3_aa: CASSATRVNTEAFF
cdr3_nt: TGTGCCAGCAGCGCAACCAGAGTGAACACTGAAGCTTTCTTT